This T cell receptor beta chain was captured in a study of OX40 agonist ivuxolimab in advanced cancers. The wider study: The study treated patients with ivuxolimab, an agonistic anti-OX40 (CD134) antibody.

Trimming took off 3 bases at V and 6 bases at J, with 9 bases between the two ends. There are 12 residues in the CDR3. Germline CDR1 SGDLS, CDR2 YYNGEE. Clones were read by immunoSEQ multiplex PCR, and TCRdb kept only the in-frame ones, dropping some. The sample records 70,000 to 95,000 clones, 94% being singletons. This TCR was sampled from an adult with an advanced solid tumor such as melanoma, head and neck, liver or kidney cancer. The V call is TRBV9, the J call TRBJ1-1; D unclear. The specimen comprised CD4+ or CD8+ T cells sorted from blood, sampled in a trial of the OX40 agonist ivuxolimab. CDR3 DNA sequence: TGTGCCAGCAGCGCGGCGGAGCCTGAAGCTTTCTTT. This sequence encodes CASSAAEPEAFF. Drawing the rest from reference TRBV9 and TRBJ1-1, the complete variable domain is DSGVTQTPKHLITATGQRVTLRCSPRSGDLSVYWYQQSLDQGLQFLIQYYNGEERAKGNILERFSAQQFPDLHSELNLSSLELGDSALYFCASSAAEPEAFFGQGTRLTVV.